This is a list of T cell receptor beta chains from one sample in a study of CD8 T cells in Susac syndrome. TCRdb re-called the immunoSEQ multiplex PCR reads through MiXCR, storing one row per CDR3 protein. Of roughly 100,000 distinct CDR3 sequences listed, about 95% were seen once; the top ten hold roughly 0.62%. Specimen: CD8+ T cells from PBMCs. The receptor set was obtained from a human donor with Susac syndrome. CDR3s include the opening cysteine and the closing phenylalanine or tryptophan. The order of the fields is D gene, clone size, V gene, J gene, CDR3 DNA, CDR3 protein. D genes are given only for firm matches. Clone size is not always given. Where it is, it says once, few, many or a class for expanded clones.

>NA|once|TRBV6-5|TRBJ1-4
TGTGCCAGCAGTTACTCCGAGGCACCTAATGAAAAACTGTTTTTT
CASSYSEAPNEKLFF
>NA|NA|TRBV4-1|TRBJ1-1
TGCGCCAGCAGCCATCTAGGAGCAGGGAGCACTGAAGCTTTCTTT
CASSHLGAGSTEAFF
>NA|once|TRBV4-2|TRBJ2-7
TGTGCCAGCAGCCAAGATCTGGCTACCGAGCAGTACTTC
CASSQDLATEQYF
>TRBD1|NA|TRBV20-1|TRBJ1-5
TGCAGTGCCGTCCCGGGACAGGGGGGCAATCAGCCCCAGCATTTT
CSAVPGQGGNQPQHF
>NA|NA|TRBV5-6|TRBJ1-2
TGTGCCAGCAGCTTTATGGGCATGGGCTACACCTTC
CASSFMGMGYTF
>NA|NA|TRBV20-1|TRBJ1-2
TGCAGTGCTAGAGACAGGGACTATGGCTACACCTTC
CSARDRDYGYTF
>NA|NA|TRBV29-1|TRBJ1-1
TGCAGCGCCGGGGCCGGGAACACTGAAGCTTTCTTT
CSAGAGNTEAFF
>TRBD1|NA|TRBV20-1|TRBJ2-1
TGCAGTGCTAGAGGGTGGGGACAGGGTGTGAATGAGCAGTTCTTC
CSARGWGQGVNEQFF
>NA|NA|TRBV6-5|TRBJ1-1
TGTGCCAGCAGTTACACGGGAGGTGAAGCTTTCTTT
CASSYTGGEAFF
>NA|NA|TRBV5-4|TRBJ2-5
TGTGCCAGCAGCTTGGTCGGCGGGGAAGAGACCCAGTACTTC
CASSLVGGEETQYF
>TRBD1|NA|TRBV7-9|TRBJ2-6
TGTGCCAGCACCAGGGACAGGGCCACATCTGGGGCCAACGTCCTGACTTTC
CASTRDRATSGANVLTF
>TRBD1|NA|TRBV20-1|TRBJ1-1
TGCAGTGCTTCAGCAGGGACAGGGGGAAACACTGAAGCTTTCTTT
CSASAGTGGNTEAFF
>NA|NA|TRBV6-5|TRBJ2-3
TGTGCCAGCGGGGGATCAAGCACAGATACGCAGTATTTT
CASGGSSTDTQYF
>NA|NA|TRBV9|TRBJ1-1
TGTGCCAGCAGCGCCACGGGGTTGGGGGAAGCTTTCTTT
CASSATGLGEAFF
>NA|NA|TRBV29-1|TRBJ1-2
TGCAGCGTTGGGGGGGCAGGGACGGGCTATGGCTACACCTTC
CSVGGAGTGYGYTF
>NA|NA|TRBV20-1|TRBJ1-6
TGCAGTGTAGATAGGGATCTCAATTCACCCCTCCACTTT
CSVDRDLNSPLHF
>NA|NA|TRBV5-1|TRBJ1-1
TGCGCCAGCAGCTTGGGCGGGGAACTTTCCGGTGAAGCTTTCTTT
CASSLGGELSGEAFF
>NA|NA|TRBV11-1|TRBJ2-3
TGTGCCAGCAGCAAAATTCACGGGGCAACCACAGATACGCAGTATTTT
CASSKIHGATTDTQYF
>NA|once|TRBV9|TRBJ1-3
TGTGCCAGCAGCCCTACACAACTCTCTGGAAACACCATATATTTT
CASSPTQLSGNTIYF
>NA|NA|TRBV5-6|TRBJ2-7
TGTGCCAGCACCCCGACAACATCTTACTCCCACGAGCAGTACTTC
CASTPTTSYSHEQYF
>NA|NA|TRBV19|TRBJ2-7
TGTGCCAGCAGGTCGCCACTCTCCTACGAGCAGTACTTC
CASRSPLSYEQYF
>NA|NA|TRBV30|TRBJ1-2
TGTGCCTGGAGTGACTCAGGGGTTTGGGGCTACACCTTC
CAWSDSGVWGYTF
>NA|NA|TRBV24-1|TRBJ2-1
TGTGCCACCAGCCAAGGCGGGACCTACAATGAGCAGTTCTTC
CATSQGGTYNEQFF
>NA|once|TRBV27|TRBJ2-1
TGTGCCACAGCCTTGGGAAGCTCCTACAATGAGCAGTTCTTC
CATALGSSYNEQFF
>NA|NA|TRBV2|TRBJ2-7
TGTGCCAGCAGCCAGCGGCCCTACGAGCAGTACTTC
CASSQRPYEQYF
>TRBD1|NA|TRBV5-4|TRBJ1-2
TGTGCCAGCAGCTCGGCCGGGACAGGACCTAACTATGGCTACACCTTC
CASSSAGTGPNYGYTF
>TRBD1|once|TRBV12-3/TRBV12-4|TRBJ2-3
TGTGCCAGCAGGCAGGGGGGCACAGATACGCAGTATTTT
CASRQGGTDTQYF
>NA|NA|TRBV24-1|TRBJ2-5
TGTGCCACCAGTGTAGAGGGAGGAGGAGAGACCCAGTACTTC
CATSVEGGGETQYF
>NA|once|TRBV29-1|TRBJ1-1
TGCAGCGGTCGCGTGGGAACTGAAGCTTTCTTT
CSGRVGTEAFF
>NA|NA|TRBV7-2|TRBJ2-7
TGTGCCAGCAGCTTACTCCTCGGGACAACCTACGAGCAGTACTTC
CASSLLLGTTYEQYF
>NA|NA|TRBV12-3/TRBV12-4|TRBJ1-2
TGTGCCAGCACCGGGACATCAGGCAACTATGGCTACACCTTC
CASTGTSGNYGYTF
>TRBD1|NA|TRBV20-1|TRBJ2-3
TGCAGTGCGGGAAGGACAGGAGATACGCAGTATTTT
CSAGRTGDTQYF
>NA|NA|TRBV5-1|TRBJ2-5
TGCGCCAGCAGCTTTCCTCGGGGGTCCGAGGAAGAGACCCAGTACTTC
CASSFPRGSEEETQYF
>NA|NA|TRBV27|TRBJ1-2
TGTGCCAGCAGTTTCGTCCCGGGAAGAGACGCCTCTAACTATGGCTACACCTTC
CASSFVPGRDASNYGYTF
>TRBD1|NA|TRBV29-1|TRBJ2-2
TGCAGCGTTGAGACTTCAGGGGGATGGAGCGCGAACACCGGGGAGCTGTTTTTT
CSVETSGGWSANTGELFF
>NA|NA|TRBV20-1|TRBJ1-1
TGCAGTGCTAGGATGAGCCCTTCCAACACTGAAGCTTTCTTT
CSARMSPSNTEAFF
>TRBD2|few|TRBV9|TRBJ2-3
TGTGCCAGCAGCCCTCGGGGAAGCGGGGGTCTCACAGATACGCAGTATTTT
CASSPRGSGGLTDTQYF
>NA|NA|TRBV6-2/TRBV6-3|TRBJ1-6
TGTGCCAGCAGTTTCAATTCACCCCTCCACTTT
CASSFNSPLHF
>NA|once|TRBV19|TRBJ1-5
TGTGCCAGTACCTGGTTGGGGGCGGGTCAGCCCCAGCATTTT
CASTWLGAGQPQHF
>NA|NA|TRBV15|TRBJ1-3
TGTGCCACCAGCAGAGATGGGAGGGCGACTGGAAACACCATATATTTT
CATSRDGRATGNTIYF
>NA|NA|TRBV4-3|TRBJ1-1
TGCGCCAGCAGCCAAACACAGGGCAGCGGCACTGAAGCTTTCTTT
CASSQTQGSGTEAFF
>NA|NA|TRBV7-3|TRBJ2-3
TGTGCCAGCAGCTTATCGGTCGGGGGCCCCACAGATACGCAGTATTTT
CASSLSVGGPTDTQYF
>NA|NA|TRBV20-1|TRBJ1-2
TGCAGTGCTAGAAGCGGGGGCTACACCTTC
CSARSGGYTF
>NA|NA|TRBV20-1|TRBJ2-7
TGCAGTGCTAGACCTGACGACCATCCCTACGAGCAGTACTTC
CSARPDDHPYEQYF
>TRBD1|once|TRBV7-8|TRBJ1-2
TGTGCCAGCAGCCCGATCCTACAGGGGATACATGGCTACACCTTC
CASSPILQGIHGYTF
>NA|NA|TRBV4-3|TRBJ2-1
TGCGCCAGCAGCCAAGATGGGGGTGCCCCCTACAATGAGCAGTTCTTC
CASSQDGGAPYNEQFF
>TRBD1|NA|TRBV11-1|TRBJ2-3
TGTGCCAGCAGCTTATGGACAGGGAGCACAGATACGCAGTATTTT
CASSLWTGSTDTQYF
>TRBD2|NA|TRBV29-1|TRBJ2-2
TGCAGCGTCTCTCGGGGGGGGAACTTGAACACCGGGGAGCTGTTTTTT
CSVSRGGNLNTGELFF
>NA|NA|TRBV20-1|TRBJ1-2
TGCAGTGCTAGAGTAGCGGGGGCGCGCGGCTACACCTTC
CSARVAGARGYTF
>NA|NA|TRBV20-1|TRBJ2-7
TGCAGTGCTAGGACACTCTACGAGCAGTACTTC
CSARTLYEQYF
>NA|NA|TRBV20-1|TRBJ1-4
TGCAGTGCTAGCCTTGATGTTTGGGGGAGGGGGGGTAATGAAAAACTGTTTTTT
CSASLDVWGRGGNEKLFF
>NA|NA|TRBV29-1|TRBJ1-1
TGCAGCGTTGAATTCGGGACAAGCGAAGCTTTCTTT
CSVEFGTSEAFF
>NA|NA|TRBV24-1|TRBJ2-3
TGTGCCACCAGTGAGGGGTCTACGGAGACGCAGTATTTT
CATSEGSTETQYF
>NA|NA|TRBV30|TRBJ1-2
TGTGCCTGGAGTGTCTCAGGGCATGGCTACACCTTC
CAWSVSGHGYTF
>TRBD1|NA|TRBV29-1|TRBJ2-3
TGCAGCGTTTTAGGACAGGGCCCAGATACGCAGTATTTT
CSVLGQGPDTQYF
>TRBD2|NA|TRBV5-4|TRBJ2-5
TGTGCCAGCAGCTTGACGGGGGGGAAAGAGACCCAGTACTTC
CASSLTGGKETQYF
>TRBD1|NA|TRBV27|TRBJ1-6
TGTGCCAGCAGTCCCGGGACAGGGGGAAATTCACCCCTCCACTTT
CASSPGTGGNSPLHF
>NA|NA|TRBV12-3/TRBV12-4|TRBJ1-1
TGTGCCAGCAGTTGGGGACCGAGGAACACTGAAGCTTTCTTT
CASSWGPRNTEAFF
>NA|NA|TRBV7-3|TRBJ1-3
TGTGCCAGCAGCGTGGCAGCCTCTGGAAACACCATATATTTT
CASSVAASGNTIYF